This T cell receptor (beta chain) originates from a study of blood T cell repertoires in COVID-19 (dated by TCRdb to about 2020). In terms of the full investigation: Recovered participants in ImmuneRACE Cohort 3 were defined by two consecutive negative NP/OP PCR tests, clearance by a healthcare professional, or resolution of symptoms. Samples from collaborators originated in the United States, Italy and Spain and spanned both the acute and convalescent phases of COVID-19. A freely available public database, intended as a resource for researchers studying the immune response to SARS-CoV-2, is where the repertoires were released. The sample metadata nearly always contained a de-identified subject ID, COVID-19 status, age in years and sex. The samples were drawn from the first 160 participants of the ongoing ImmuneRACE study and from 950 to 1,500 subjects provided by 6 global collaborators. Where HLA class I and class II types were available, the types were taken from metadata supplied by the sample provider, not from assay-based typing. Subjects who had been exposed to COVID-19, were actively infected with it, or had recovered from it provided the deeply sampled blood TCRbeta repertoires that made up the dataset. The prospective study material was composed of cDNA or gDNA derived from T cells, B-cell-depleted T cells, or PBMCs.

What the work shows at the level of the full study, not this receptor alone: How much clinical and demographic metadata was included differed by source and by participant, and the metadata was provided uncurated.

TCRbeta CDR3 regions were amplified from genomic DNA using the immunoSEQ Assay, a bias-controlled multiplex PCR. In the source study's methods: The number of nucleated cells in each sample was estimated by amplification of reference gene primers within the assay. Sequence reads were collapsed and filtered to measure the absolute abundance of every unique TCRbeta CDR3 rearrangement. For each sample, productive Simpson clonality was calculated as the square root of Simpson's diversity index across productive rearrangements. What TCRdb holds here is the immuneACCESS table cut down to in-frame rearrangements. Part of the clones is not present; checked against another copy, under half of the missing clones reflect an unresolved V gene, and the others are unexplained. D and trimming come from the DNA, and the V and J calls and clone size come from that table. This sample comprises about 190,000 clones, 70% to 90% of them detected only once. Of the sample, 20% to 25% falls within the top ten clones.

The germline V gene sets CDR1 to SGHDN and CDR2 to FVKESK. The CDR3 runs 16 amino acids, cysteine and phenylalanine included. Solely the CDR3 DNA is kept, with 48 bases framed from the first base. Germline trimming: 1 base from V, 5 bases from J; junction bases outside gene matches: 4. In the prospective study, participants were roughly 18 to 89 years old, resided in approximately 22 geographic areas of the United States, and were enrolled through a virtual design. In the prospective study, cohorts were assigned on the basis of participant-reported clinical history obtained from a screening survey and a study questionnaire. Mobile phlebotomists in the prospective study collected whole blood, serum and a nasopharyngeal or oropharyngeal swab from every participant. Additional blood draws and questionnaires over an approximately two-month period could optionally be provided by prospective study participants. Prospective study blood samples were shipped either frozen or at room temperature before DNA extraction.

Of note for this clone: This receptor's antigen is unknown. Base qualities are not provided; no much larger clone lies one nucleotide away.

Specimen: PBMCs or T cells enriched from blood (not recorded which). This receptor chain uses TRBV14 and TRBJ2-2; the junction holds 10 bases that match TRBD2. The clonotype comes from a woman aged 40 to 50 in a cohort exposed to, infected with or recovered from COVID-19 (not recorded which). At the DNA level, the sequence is TGTGCCAGCAGCCAAGGGCTAGCGGGAGATACCGGGGAGCTGTTTTTT. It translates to CASSQGLAGDTGELFF.